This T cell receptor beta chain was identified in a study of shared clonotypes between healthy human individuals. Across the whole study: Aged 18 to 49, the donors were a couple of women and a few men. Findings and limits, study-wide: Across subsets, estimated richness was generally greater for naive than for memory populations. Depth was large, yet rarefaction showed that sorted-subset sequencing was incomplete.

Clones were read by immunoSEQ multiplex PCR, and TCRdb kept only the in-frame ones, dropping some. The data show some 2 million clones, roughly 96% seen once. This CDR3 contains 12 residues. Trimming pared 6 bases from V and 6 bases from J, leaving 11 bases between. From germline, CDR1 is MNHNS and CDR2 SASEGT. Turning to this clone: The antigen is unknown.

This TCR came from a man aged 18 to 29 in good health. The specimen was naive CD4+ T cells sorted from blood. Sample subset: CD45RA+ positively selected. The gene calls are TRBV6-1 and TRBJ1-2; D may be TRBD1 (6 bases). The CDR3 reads CASRWTENGYTF. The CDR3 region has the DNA TGTGCCAGCAGATGGACAGAGAATGGCTACACCTTC.